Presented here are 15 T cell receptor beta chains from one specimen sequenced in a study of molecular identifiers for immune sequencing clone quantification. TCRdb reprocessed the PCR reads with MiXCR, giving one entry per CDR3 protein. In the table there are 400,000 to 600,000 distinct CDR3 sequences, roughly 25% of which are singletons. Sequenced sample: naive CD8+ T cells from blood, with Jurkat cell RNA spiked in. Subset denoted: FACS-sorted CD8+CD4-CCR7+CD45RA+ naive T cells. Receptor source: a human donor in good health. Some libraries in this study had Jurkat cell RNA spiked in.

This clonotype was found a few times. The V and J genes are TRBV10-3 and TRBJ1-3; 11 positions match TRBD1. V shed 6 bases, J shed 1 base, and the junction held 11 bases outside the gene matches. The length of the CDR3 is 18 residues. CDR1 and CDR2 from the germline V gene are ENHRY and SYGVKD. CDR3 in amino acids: CAIREGPGTGGSGNTIYF. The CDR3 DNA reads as TGTGCCATCAGGGAAGGCCCCGGGACAGGGGGATCTGGAAACACCATATATTTT.

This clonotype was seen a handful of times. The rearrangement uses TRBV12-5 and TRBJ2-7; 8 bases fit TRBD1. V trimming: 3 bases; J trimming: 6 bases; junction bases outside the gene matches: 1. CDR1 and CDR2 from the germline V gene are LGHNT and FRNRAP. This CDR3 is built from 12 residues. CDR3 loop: CASGFTGGEQYF. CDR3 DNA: TGTGCTAGTGGTTTCACAGGGGGCGAGCAGTACTTC. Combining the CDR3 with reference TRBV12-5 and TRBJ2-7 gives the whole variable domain DARVTQTPRHKVTEMGQEVTMRCQPILGHNTVFWYRQTMMQGLELLAYFRNRAPLDDSGMPKDRFSAEMPDATLATLKIQPSEPRDSAVYFCASGFTGGEQYFGPGTRLTVT.

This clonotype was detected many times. The chain's CDR3 is CASSAPSLSGPTDTQYF. The CDR3 nucleotides read TGTGCCAGCAGCGCCCCATCACTTAGCGGGCCCACAGATACGCAGTATTTT. This chain connects TRBV9 to TRBJ2-3, with 7 bases fitting TRBD2. The germline V gene encodes CDR1 SGDLS and CDR2 YYNGEE. This CDR3 has 17 amino acids. V trimming: 3 bases; J trimming: 2 bases; junction bases outside the gene matches: 12.

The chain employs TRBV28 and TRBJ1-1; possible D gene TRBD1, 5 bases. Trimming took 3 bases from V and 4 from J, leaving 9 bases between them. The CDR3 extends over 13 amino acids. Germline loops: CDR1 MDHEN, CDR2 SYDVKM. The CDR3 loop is CASSLTEFTEAFF. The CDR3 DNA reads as TGTGCCAGCAGTTTGACAGAATTCACTGAAGCTTTCTTT.

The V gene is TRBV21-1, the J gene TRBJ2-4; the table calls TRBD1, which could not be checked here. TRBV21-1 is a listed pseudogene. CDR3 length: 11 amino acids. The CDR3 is CASSIPGSVYF. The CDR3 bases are TGTGCCAGCAGCATCCCCGGCTCGGTGTACTTC.

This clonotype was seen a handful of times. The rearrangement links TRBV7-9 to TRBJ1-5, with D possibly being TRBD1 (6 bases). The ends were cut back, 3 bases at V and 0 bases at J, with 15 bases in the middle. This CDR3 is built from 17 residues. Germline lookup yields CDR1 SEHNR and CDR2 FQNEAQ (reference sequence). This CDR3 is CASSLEQGPYSNQPQHF. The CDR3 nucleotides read TGTGCCAGCAGCTTGGAACAGGGACCCTATAGCAATCAGCCCCAGCATTTT.

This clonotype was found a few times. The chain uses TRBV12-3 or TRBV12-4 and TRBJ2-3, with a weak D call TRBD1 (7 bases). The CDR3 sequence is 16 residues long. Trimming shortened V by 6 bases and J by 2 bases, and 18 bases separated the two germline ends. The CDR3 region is CASSPAGQTNTDTQYF. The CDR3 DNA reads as TGTGCCAGCAGCCCCGCGGGACAGACCAACACAGATACGCAGTATTTT.

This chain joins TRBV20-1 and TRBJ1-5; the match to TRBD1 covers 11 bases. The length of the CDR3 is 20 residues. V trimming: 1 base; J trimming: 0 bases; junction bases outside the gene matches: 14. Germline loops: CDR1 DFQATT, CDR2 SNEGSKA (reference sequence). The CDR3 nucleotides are TGCAGTGCTAGAGCCAACACCGGGACAGGGGGGTTATATAGCAATCAGCCCCAGCATTTT. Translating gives CSARANTGTGGLYSNQPQHF.

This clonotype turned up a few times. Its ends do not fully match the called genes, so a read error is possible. The CDR3 nucleotides read TGCGCCACCAATCCGGGACTAGCGGAGAACAATGAGCGGTTCTTC. It translates to CATNPGLAENNERFF. This sequence joins TRBV5-1 and TRBJ2-1, with 11 bases matching TRBD2. CDR3 size: 15 residues. Per germline, CDR1 SGHRS and CDR2 YFSETQ.

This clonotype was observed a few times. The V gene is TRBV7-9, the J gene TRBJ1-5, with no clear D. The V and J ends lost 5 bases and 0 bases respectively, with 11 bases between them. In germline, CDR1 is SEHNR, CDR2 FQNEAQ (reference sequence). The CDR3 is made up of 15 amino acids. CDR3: CASSPGGNSNQPQHF. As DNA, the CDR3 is TGTGCCAGCAGCCCCGGCGGTAATAGCAATCAGCCCCAGCATTTT.

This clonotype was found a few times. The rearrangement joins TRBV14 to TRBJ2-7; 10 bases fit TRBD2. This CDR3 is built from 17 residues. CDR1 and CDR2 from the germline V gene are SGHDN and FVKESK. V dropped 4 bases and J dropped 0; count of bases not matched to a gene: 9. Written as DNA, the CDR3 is TGTGCCAGCAGCCCTTTAGAAGCGGGAGGGAGCTCCTACGAGCAGTACTTC. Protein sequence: CASSPLEAGGSSYEQYF.

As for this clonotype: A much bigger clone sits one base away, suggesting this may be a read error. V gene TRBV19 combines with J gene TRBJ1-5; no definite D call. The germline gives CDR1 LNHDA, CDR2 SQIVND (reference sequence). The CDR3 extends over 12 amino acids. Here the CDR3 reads CATRGYGQPQQF. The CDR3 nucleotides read TGTGCCACCCGAGGGTACGGTCAGCCCCAGCAGTTT.

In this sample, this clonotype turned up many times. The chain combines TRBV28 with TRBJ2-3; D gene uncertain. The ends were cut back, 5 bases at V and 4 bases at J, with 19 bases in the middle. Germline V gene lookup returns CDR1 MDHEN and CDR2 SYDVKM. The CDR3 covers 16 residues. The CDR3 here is CASSVTQTVLADTQYF. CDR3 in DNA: TGTGCCAGCAGTGTCACCCAGACTGTGTTGGCAGATACGCAGTATTTT. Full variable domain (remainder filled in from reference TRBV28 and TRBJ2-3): DVKVTQSSRYLVKRTGEKVFLECVQDMDHENMFWYRQDPGLGLRLIYFSYDVKMKEKGDIPEGYSVSREKKERFSLILESASTNQTSMYLCASSVTQTVLADTQYFGPGTRLTVL.

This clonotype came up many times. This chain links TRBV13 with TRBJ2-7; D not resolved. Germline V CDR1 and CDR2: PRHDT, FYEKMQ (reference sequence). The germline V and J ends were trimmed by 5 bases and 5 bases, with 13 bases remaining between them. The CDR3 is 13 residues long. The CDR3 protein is CASSPVDQNEQYF. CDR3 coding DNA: TGTGCCAGCAGCCCGGTTGACCAGAACGAGCAGTACTTC.

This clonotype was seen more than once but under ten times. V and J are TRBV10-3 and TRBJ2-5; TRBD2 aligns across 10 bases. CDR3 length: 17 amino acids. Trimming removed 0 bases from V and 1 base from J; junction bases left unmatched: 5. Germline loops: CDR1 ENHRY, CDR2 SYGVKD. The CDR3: CAISESLAGGSQETQYF. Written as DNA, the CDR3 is TGTGCCATCAGTGAGTCGTTAGCGGGGGGATCCCAAGAGACCCAGTACTTC.